A selection of T cell receptor beta chains follows, all from one sample in a study of T-cell memory formation after mild COVID-19. TCRdb re-analysed the 5' RACE reads in MiXCR, keeping a single row per CDR3 protein. The repertoire holds fewer than 50,000 distinct CDR3 sequences, around 7% seen once, with roughly 1.5% in the top ten. The source material was PBMCs or a T cell subset sorted from them (not recorded which). These TCRs come from a man between 18 and 29 years old who had mild COVID-19 (a few samples of this study predate the infection). Cell type and time point are not known. CDR3s include the opening cysteine and the closing phenylalanine or tryptophan.

j_call v_call cdr3_aa
TRBJ2-3 TRBV12-3/TRBV12-4 CASSGTSGRITDTQYF
TRBJ2-2 TRBV6-5 CASSYSGFSGELFF
TRBJ2-1 TRBV7-8 CASSPSRVRSSYNEQFF
TRBJ2-5 TRBV20-1 CSARVLTEEQETQYF
TRBJ2-4 TRBV7-3 CASSLSAGGNIQYF
TRBJ2-1 TRBV7-3 CASSRTGDNEQFF
TRBJ1-2 TRBV6-6 CASSYSGQSYGYTF
TRBJ1-5 TRBV5-1 CASSFDGNQPQHF
TRBJ2-1 TRBV7-9 CASSRAQGAAYNEQFF
TRBJ2-7 TRBV7-9 CASSFGTGNYEQYF
TRBJ2-3 TRBV7-9 CASSLSSGGGDPGTQYF
TRBJ1-2 TRBV7-2 CASSLGSTRYGYTF
TRBJ2-3 TRBV7-2 CASRKGAPGDTQYF
TRBJ2-3 TRBV27 CASSLWAGGTDTQYF
TRBJ2-1 TRBV2 CATRTGIDEQFF
TRBJ2-3 TRBV7-8 CASRQTRDRMGFGTQYF
TRBJ2-3 TRBV20-1 CSARDRLAGSDTQYF
TRBJ2-7 TRBV7-9 CASSLGSGALEQYF
TRBJ1-2 TRBV4-3 CASSQGGGNYGYTF
TRBJ2-1 TRBV20-1 CSASRDAYSEQFF
TRBJ2-1 TRBV18 CASSPGSYNEQFF
TRBJ2-5 TRBV3-1 CASSPGGLAGRETQYF
TRBJ1-2 TRBV5-1 CASYEDSHGYTF
TRBJ2-2 TRBV5-1 CASTLGSLATTGELFF
TRBJ2-7 TRBV5-1 CASSLDGSTPSYEQYF
TRBJ1-1 TRBV29-1 CSVATGLMNTEAFF
TRBJ2-1 TRBV5-6 CASSKGTANEQFF
TRBJ1-3 TRBV7-2 CASSLDLGQGASSGNTIYF
TRBJ1-5 TRBV12-3/TRBV12-4 CASSFNQPQHF
TRBJ2-1 TRBV7-3 CASSLRGANEQFF
TRBJ2-1 TRBV7-2 CASSLTSSYNEQFF
TRBJ1-2 TRBV14 CASSQGATSRGYTF
TRBJ1-2 TRBV6-2/TRBV6-3 CASSYERTRDGYTF
TRBJ2-1 TRBV7-2 CASSPIPGTAYNEQFF
TRBJ2-7 TRBV12-3/TRBV12-4 CASSLRGNDYEQYF
TRBJ2-5 TRBV7-3 CASSQPGETQYF
TRBJ1-2 TRBV3-1 CASRSSRAHGYTF
TRBJ1-1 TRBV10-3 CAISQSENTEAFF
TRBJ1-5 TRBV4-3 CASSQDSPENQPQHF
TRBJ1-6 TRBV28 CASSSGPGNSPLHF
TRBJ1-1 TRBV7-2 CASTLQGAVWTEAFF
TRBJ2-7 TRBV11-2 CASSVSGFALDEQYF
TRBJ2-2 TRBV4-3 CASSQATGQPGELFF
TRBJ2-2 TRBV7-3 CASRLTRATNTGELFF
TRBJ2-1 TRBV7-9 CASSLGQGQYNEQFF
TRBJ2-1 TRBV11-2 CASSLGDRNYNEQFF
TRBJ2-1 TRBV7-9 CASSPRGSSYNEQFF
TRBJ2-7 TRBV6-1 CASSEGDSSSYEQYF
TRBJ1-1 TRBV6-6 CASSPGLRMNTEAFF
TRBJ1-5 TRBV11-2 CASSAGTGVQPQHF
TRBJ1-2 TRBV4-1 CASSPTDSRYGYTF
TRBJ2-2 TRBV7-7 CASSSSRSNTGELFF
TRBJ2-5 TRBV7-7 CASSLGLLGETQYF
TRBJ1-5 TRBV6-2/TRBV6-3 CASRRASNQPQHF
TRBJ2-2 TRBV19 CASTEGNTGELFF